Below are 9 T cell receptor beta chains sequenced from a single sample in a study of molecular identifiers for immune sequencing clone quantification. TCRdb independently ran MiXCR on the PCR reads; one entry per CDR3 protein. The sample yields about 510,000 distinct CDR3 sequences, over 20% seen once. The material sequenced was naive CD8+ T cells from blood, with Jurkat cell RNA spiked in. Documented subset: FACS-sorted CD8+CD4-CCR7+CD45RA+ naive T cells. The receptors originated from a human donor in good health. Some libraries in this study had Jurkat cell RNA spiked in.

The genes are TRBV19 and TRBJ2-3; 8 bases fit TRBD1. Germline trimming cut 9 bases from V and 4 bases from J; bases unmatched to any gene: 6. CDR3 length: 13 amino acids. Germline lookup yields CDR1 LNHDA and CDR2 SQIVND (reference sequence). For the CDR3, the DNA is TGTGCCAGCAGCTCAGGGGGCCCAGATACGCAGTATTTT. This encodes CASSSGGPDTQYF.

This clonotype appeared a few times. This chain links TRBV20-1 with TRBJ2-7, with 9 bases that match TRBD1. V lost 1 base, J lost 0 bases, and 22 bases stayed unmatched. The CDR3 totals 21 residues. Per germline, CDR1 DFQATT and CDR2 SNEGSKA (reference sequence). The DNA for the CDR3 is TGCAGTGCTAGAGTAAGAGAGGGGGACAGGGCGTACGTCGCCCCCTCCTACGAGCAGTACTTC. Translation: CSARVREGDRAYVAPSYEQYF.

This clonotype was counted between two and nine times. The gene calls are TRBV24-1 and TRBJ2-2, with TRBD2 matching 10 bases. The V gene end was trimmed by 5 bases and the J gene end by 0 bases; junction bases not matched to a gene: 5. From germline, CDR1 is KGHDR and CDR2 SFDVKD. The CDR3 has 17 residues. The CDR3 region is CATSGLTSGSNTGELFF. In nucleotides, the CDR3 is TGTGCCACCAGTGGATTGACTAGCGGGTCGAACACCGGGGAGCTGTTTTTT.

This clonotype was found a few times. The chain is built from TRBV6-2 or TRBV6-3 and TRBJ1-5; a weak D match, TRBD1 (6 bases). The CDR3 sequence is 16 residues long. V was cut by 2 bases and J by 4 bases, with 15 bases left in between. The germline V gene has CDR1 MNHEY and CDR2 SVGEGT. The DNA of the CDR3 is TGTGCCAGCAGTTACACACAGGGTTACGGGAATCAGCCCCAGCATTTT. Residues: CASSYTQGYGNQPQHF.

In its sample, this clonotype was seen a few times. The genes are TRBV19 and TRBJ1-1, with D uncertain. The CDR3 is made up of 14 amino acids. CDR1 and CDR2 from the germline V gene are LNHDA and SQIVND (reference sequence). Trimming shortened V by 3 bases and J by 5 bases, and 13 bases separated the two germline ends. CDR3 sequence reads: CASSIFSGRTEAFF. Here the CDR3 DNA reads TGTGCCAGTAGTATTTTCTCCGGGCGGACTGAAGCTTTCTTT.

There are many counts of this clonotype. The chain couples TRBV29-1 to TRBJ2-7, with 7 bases matching TRBD1. This CDR3 is built from 13 residues. J gave up 6 bases and V 7 bases, and 12 bases lay outside the gene matches. Germline CDR1 SQVTM, CDR2 ANQGSEA. The DNA for the CDR3 is TGCAGCGCCGAGGTCAGGGGGTCGGGCGAGCAGTACTTC. It is translated as CSAEVRGSGEQYF.

This clonotype was counted many times. This sequence joins TRBV30 and TRBJ2-7; D remains ambiguous. This CDR3 is built from 13 residues. V was trimmed by 0 bases and J by 6 bases, leaving 12 bases between them. Germline V gene lookup returns CDR1 GTSNPN and CDR2 SVGIG (reference sequence). In DNA form, the CDR3 reads TGTGCCTGGAGTGTAACGGGTACGGGCGAGCAGTACTTC. Its protein is CAWSVTGTGEQYF.

This clonotype appeared a few times. The chain carries TRBV27 and TRBJ2-1, with D unclear. CDR1 MNHEY and CDR2 SMNVEV come from the germline V gene (reference sequence). The CDR3 is made up of 16 amino acids. The V gene lost 0 bases and the J gene lost 0 bases, with 9 bases spanning the gap. CDR3 in amino acids: CASSLSGQLSYNEQFF. The CDR3 DNA follows: TGTGCCAGCAGTTTATCAGGGCAGCTCTCCTACAATGAGCAGTTCTTC.

Comments on this clonotype: One junction end does not reproduce the germline sequence, and a read error may be involved. The V gene is TRBV7-9, the J gene TRBJ1-4, with 9 bases lining up with TRBD1. Germline CDR1 SEHNR, CDR2 FQNEAQ (reference sequence). The CDR3 runs 16 residues. This CDR3 reads CASSLARGTGNEELFF. The DNA for the CDR3 is TGTGCCAGCAGCTTGGCCCGGGGGACAGGGAATGAAGAACTGTTTTTT.